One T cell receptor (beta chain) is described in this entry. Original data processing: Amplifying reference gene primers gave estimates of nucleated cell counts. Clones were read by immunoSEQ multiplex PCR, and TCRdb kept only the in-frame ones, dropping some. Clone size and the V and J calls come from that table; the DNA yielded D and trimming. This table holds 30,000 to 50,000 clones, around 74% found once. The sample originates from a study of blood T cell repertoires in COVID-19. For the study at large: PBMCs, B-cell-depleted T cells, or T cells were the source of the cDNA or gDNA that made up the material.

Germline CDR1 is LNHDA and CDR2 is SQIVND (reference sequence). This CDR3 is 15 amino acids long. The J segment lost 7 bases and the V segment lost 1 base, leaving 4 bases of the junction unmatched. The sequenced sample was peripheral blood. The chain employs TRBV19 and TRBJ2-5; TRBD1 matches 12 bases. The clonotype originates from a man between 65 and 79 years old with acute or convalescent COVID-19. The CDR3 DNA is TGTGCCAGTAGTATAGGGGACAGGGGGCAGTGGACCCAGTACTTC. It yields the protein CASSIGDRGQWTQYF. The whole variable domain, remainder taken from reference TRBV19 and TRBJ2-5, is DGGITQSPKYLFRKEGQNVTLSCEQNLNHDAMYWYRQDPGQGLRLIYYSQIVNDFQKGDIAEGYSVSREKKESFPLTVTSAQKNPTAFYLCASSIGDRGQWTQYFGPGTRLLVL.